The 20 T cell receptor beta chains listed next were all sequenced from one sample in a study of neoadjuvant anti-PD-1 for oral cavity cancer. Only in-frame clones appear in the TCRdb table, and some are missing; sequencing was by immunoSEQ multiplex PCR. The data hold roughly 32,000 clones, with about 77% observed a single time. Specified time point: after neoadjuvant nivolumab, at surgical resection. The specimen was PBMCs, collected after nivolumab (anti-PD-1) treatment. The source of these receptors is a person aged 35-79 years with oral cavity squamous cell carcinoma.

The V gene is TRBV7-9, the J gene TRBJ1-6; TRBD1 matches at 10 bases. The CDR3 length is 16 residues. V lost 5 bases to trimming and J lost 2 bases; unmatched junction nucleotides: 3. Germline loops: CDR1 SEHNR, CDR2 FQNEAQ (reference sequence). CDR3 in amino acids: CASSLGQGTYNSPLHF. The CDR3 coding sequence is TGTGCCAGCAGCCTGGGACAGGGGACCTATAATTCACCCCTCCACTTT.

This sequence joins TRBV7-2 and TRBJ1-5; 9 nucleotides align to TRBD1. Germline CDR1 SGHTA, CDR2 FQGNSA. The CDR3 is 17 amino acids. Unmatched junction bases numbered 5, after V lost 2 bases and J lost 0 bases. CDR3 sequence reads: CASSLRTGDYSNQPQHF. For the CDR3, the DNA is TGTGCCAGCAGCTTACGGACAGGGGATTATAGCAATCAGCCCCAGCATTTT.

J is TRBJ1-2 and V is TRBV19, with D unresolved. Germline-derived CDR1 and CDR2 are LNHDA and SQIVND (reference sequence). The CDR3 covers 14 residues. Between the trimmed V and J ends, which lost 2 bases and 4 bases, there was a span of 11 bases. CDR3 sequence: CASSIFRGGYGYTF. The CDR3 coding sequence is TGTGCCAGTAGTATATTTCGCGGAGGCTATGGCTACACCTTC.

CDR3 coding DNA: TGTGCCAGCAGTTACTCCCCCAGCACAGATACGCAGTATTTT. Translation: CASSYSPSTDTQYF. The chain employs TRBV6-5 and TRBJ2-3; no definite D call. This CDR3 comprises 14 residues. Between the trimmed V and J ends, which lost 0 bases and 0 bases, there was a span of 4 bases. Germline-derived CDR1 and CDR2 are MNHEY and SVGAGI.

This clone came up once. The rearrangement links TRBV19 to TRBJ2-2, with 9 bases fitting TRBD1. Per the germline V gene, CDR1 is LNHDA and CDR2 is SQIVND (reference sequence). Losses at the gene ends were 6 bases for V and 3 bases for J; bases not matched to a gene: 5. The CDR3 consists of 15 residues. The CDR3 region has the DNA TGTGCCAGTAGCCCGGACAGGGGCTACACCGGGGAGCTGTTTTTT. Protein product: CASSPDRGYTGELFF.

The CDR3 DNA is TGTGCCAGCAGCTTAGTGGGCCTATGGACTTCCTATGGCTACACCTTC. It specifies CASSLVGLWTSYGYTF. The chain employs TRBV7-2 and TRBJ1-2; unclear D gene. Germline V gene lookup returns CDR1 SGHTA and CDR2 FQGNSA. Trimming left V 1 base short and J 4 bases short, with 16 bases between. The CDR3 has 16 amino acids. The full variable domain, rest sourced from reference TRBV7-2 and TRBJ1-2, is GAGVSQSPSNKVTEKGKDVELRCDPISGHTALYWYRQSLGQGLEFLIYFQGNSAPDKSGLPSDRFSAERTGGSVSTLTIQRTQQEDSAVYLCASSLVGLWTSYGYTFGSGTRLTVV.

This clone is a singleton in its sample. The rearrangement joins TRBV13 to TRBJ2-1, with TRBD2 matching 12 bases. The CDR3 has 16 amino acids. Germline-derived CDR1 and CDR2 are PRHDT and FYEKMQ (reference sequence). Losses at the gene ends were 5 bases for V and 1 base for J; bases not matched to a gene: 3. The CDR3 region has the DNA TGTGCCAGCAGCATCACTAGCGGGGGGTCCTACAATGAGCAGTTCTTC. Protein sequence: CASSITSGGSYNEQFF.

This rearrangement joins TRBV29-1 to TRBJ2-3; 7 bases are a match to TRBD2. V trimming: 6 bases; J trimming: 1 base; junction bases outside the gene matches: 7. The CDR3 covers 14 residues. Germline V gives CDR1 SQVTM, CDR2 ANQGSEA. CDR3 bases: TGCAGCGTCGGGACCGCGGGGGGCACAGATACGCAGTATTTT. Translated, it gives CSVGTAGGTDTQYF.

The rearrangement uses TRBV6-6 and TRBJ1-3; the D gene is possibly TRBD1 (6 bases). The germline gives CDR1 MNHNY, CDR2 SVGAGI (reference sequence). The CDR3 is 16 amino acids. V lost 3 bases and J 1 base, leaving 13 bases between the germline ends. The CDR3 nucleotides read TGTGCCAGCAGTTATCCTTTCACAGGGTCTGGAAACACCATATATTTT. It is translated as CASSYPFTGSGNTIYF.

The chain joins TRBV2 to TRBJ1-5; tentative D call: TRBD1 (6 bases). In germline, CDR1 is SNHLY, CDR2 FYNNEI. V was trimmed by 7 bases and J by 4 bases, leaving 11 bases between them. The CDR3 length is 13 residues. The CDR3 loop is CASKDSLNQPQHF. The DNA of the CDR3 is TGTGCCAGCAAGGACAGCCTAAATCAGCCCCAGCATTTT.

The chain carries TRBV7-9 and TRBJ1-5; D unclear. This CDR3 comprises 13 residues. V lost 3 bases and J 4 bases, leaving 7 bases between the germline ends. Germline V gene data show CDR1 as SEHNR and CDR2 as FQNEAQ (reference sequence). CDR3 region: CASSFRENQPQHF. The CDR3 DNA reads as TGTGCCAGCAGCTTTAGGGAGAATCAGCCCCAGCATTTT. Complete variable domain (other parts from reference TRBV7-9 and TRBJ1-5): DTGVSQNPRHKITKRGQNVTFRCDPISEHNRLYWYRQTLGQGPEFLTYFQNEAQLEKSRLLSDRFSAERPKGSFSTLEIQRTEQGDSAMYLCASSFRENQPQHFGDGTRLSIL.

The chain couples TRBV7-6 to TRBJ1-5; TRBD1 matches at 11 bases. CDR1 is SGHVS, CDR2 FNYEAQ, per germline. With V trimmed by 5 bases and J by 6 bases, 6 bases remained unmatched. The CDR3 consists of 15 residues. The CDR3 DNA follows: TGTGCCAGCAGCCAAAGGACAGGGGGCGGTCAGCCCCAGCATTTT. Amino acid sequence: CASSQRTGGGQPQHF.

The V and J genes are TRBV6-6 and TRBJ1-5, with a tentative D call TRBD1 (6 bases). Germline V CDR1 and CDR2: MNHNY, SVGAGI (reference sequence). The CDR3 spans 15 residues. Trimming removed 6 bases from V and 1 base from J, with 13 bases in between. This CDR3 is CASRTDRISNQPQHF. The CDR3 nucleotides read TGTGCCAGCAGAACTGACAGGATCAGCAATCAGCCCCAGCATTTT.

The rearrangement joins TRBV19 to TRBJ1-2; no clear D gene. The CDR3 totals 14 residues. Germline V gene lookup returns CDR1 LNHDA and CDR2 SQIVND (reference sequence). Trimming took off 3 bases at V and 3 bases at J, with 11 bases between the two ends. The DNA of the CDR3 is TGTGCCAGTAGTATCGGACTTGGGGACTATGGCTACACCTTC. It translates to CASSIGLGDYGYTF.

The gene calls are TRBV6-1 and TRBJ1-2; D possibly corresponds to TRBD1 (6 bases). This CDR3 contains 15 residues. In germline, CDR1 is MNHNS, CDR2 SASEGT. With 2 bases removed from V and 2 bases from J, the gap between germline ends came to 12 bases. In DNA form, the CDR3 reads TGTGCCAGCAGTGAAATAGGACAGACAAACTATGGCTACACCTTC. It encodes CASSEIGQTNYGYTF.

CDR3 amino acids: CASSVLRDRGMDEQFF. The CDR3 DNA reads TGTGCCAGTAGTGTCCTTCGGGACAGGGGGATGGATGAGCAGTTCTTC. This rearrangement joins TRBV19 to TRBJ2-1; 11 nucleotides align to TRBD1. V gave up 5 bases and J gave up 8 bases; unmatched junction bases: 11. The germline V gene encodes CDR1 LNHDA and CDR2 SQIVND (reference sequence). The CDR3 contains 16 residues.

The chain recombines TRBV4-3 with TRBJ1-3; a possible D gene is TRBD1 (6 bases). The germline CDR1 and CDR2 sequences are LGHNA and YSLEER. The CDR3 length is 17 residues. Trimming shortened V by 0 bases and J by 0 bases, and 12 bases separated the two germline ends. CDR3 region: CASSQEGQPYSGNTIYF. CDR3 DNA: TGCGCCAGCAGCCAAGAGGGACAACCATACTCTGGAAACACCATATATTTT.

The rearrangement joins TRBV30 to TRBJ1-6; 7 nucleotides align to TRBD1. The germline V gene encodes CDR1 GTSNPN and CDR2 SVGIG (reference sequence). J gave up 5 bases and V 1 base, and 5 bases lay outside the gene matches. The CDR3 contains 15 residues. The CDR3 nucleotides are TGTGCCTGGAGTGGGGACAGCGTAAATAATTCACCCCTCCACTTT. Translated: CAWSGDSVNNSPLHF.

Only one count was recorded for this clone. The chain uses TRBV19 and TRBJ1-4; D gene ambiguous. Trimming took off 2 bases at V and 4 bases at J, with 8 bases between the two ends. This CDR3 spans 14 amino acids. CDR1 is LNHDA, CDR2 SQIVND, per germline (reference sequence). CDR3 sequence: CASSIITFNEKLFF. CDR3 bases: TGTGCCAGTAGTATAATCACCTTTAATGAAAAACTGTTTTTT.

The chain couples TRBV6-5 to TRBJ1-2; 11 bases align to TRBD1. J lost 6 bases, V lost 5 bases, and 5 bases had no gene match. CDR3 length: 14 residues. The germline CDR1 and CDR2 sequences are MNHEY and SVGAGI. This chain's CDR3 is CASSRTGGNDGYTF. CDR3 in DNA: TGTGCCAGCAGTCGGACAGGGGGCAACGATGGCTACACCTTC.